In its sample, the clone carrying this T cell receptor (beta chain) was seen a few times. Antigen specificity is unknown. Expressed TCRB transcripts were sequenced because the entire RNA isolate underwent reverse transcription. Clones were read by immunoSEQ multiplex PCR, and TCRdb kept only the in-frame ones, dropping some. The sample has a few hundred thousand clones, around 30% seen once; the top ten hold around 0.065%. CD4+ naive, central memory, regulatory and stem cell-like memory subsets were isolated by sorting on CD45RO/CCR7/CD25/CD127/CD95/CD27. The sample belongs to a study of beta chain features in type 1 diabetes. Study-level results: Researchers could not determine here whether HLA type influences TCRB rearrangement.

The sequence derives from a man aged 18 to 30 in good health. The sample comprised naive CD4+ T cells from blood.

This CDR3 is CAWNLGGSYEQYF. DNA of the CDR3: TGTGCCTGGAATTTAGGGGGCTCCTACGAGCAGTACTTC. The chain joins TRBV30 to TRBJ2-7; the D gene is possibly TRBD1 (6 bases). CDR1 is GTSNPN, CDR2 SVGIG, per germline (reference sequence). This CDR3 has 13 residues. Trimming took off 4 bases at V and 0 bases at J, with 10 bases between the two ends.